What follows is one T cell receptor (beta chain) and its context. The CDR3 extends over 14 amino acids. V was clipped by 7 bases and J by 7 bases; unmatched bases: 13. Germline V gives CDR1 SQVTM, CDR2 ANQGSEA. These data come from a study of blood T cell repertoires in COVID-19. Turning to the study itself: T cells, B-cell-depleted T cells, or PBMCs provided the cDNA or gDNA that served as material.

Here immunoSEQ multiplex PCR was the method, and the copy in TCRdb shows in-frame clones only, minus some. The sample records 200,000 to 250,000 clones, 70% to 85% being singletons. Specimen: peripheral blood. This receptor was taken from a man aged 45-60 years with active or convalescent COVID-19. The chain has TRBV29-1 and TRBJ1-5; TRBD1 matches 7 bases. This CDR3 reads CSARSGTDSQPQHF. Here the CDR3 DNA reads TGCAGCGCTCGATCGGGGACAGATAGCCAGCCCCAGCATTTT.